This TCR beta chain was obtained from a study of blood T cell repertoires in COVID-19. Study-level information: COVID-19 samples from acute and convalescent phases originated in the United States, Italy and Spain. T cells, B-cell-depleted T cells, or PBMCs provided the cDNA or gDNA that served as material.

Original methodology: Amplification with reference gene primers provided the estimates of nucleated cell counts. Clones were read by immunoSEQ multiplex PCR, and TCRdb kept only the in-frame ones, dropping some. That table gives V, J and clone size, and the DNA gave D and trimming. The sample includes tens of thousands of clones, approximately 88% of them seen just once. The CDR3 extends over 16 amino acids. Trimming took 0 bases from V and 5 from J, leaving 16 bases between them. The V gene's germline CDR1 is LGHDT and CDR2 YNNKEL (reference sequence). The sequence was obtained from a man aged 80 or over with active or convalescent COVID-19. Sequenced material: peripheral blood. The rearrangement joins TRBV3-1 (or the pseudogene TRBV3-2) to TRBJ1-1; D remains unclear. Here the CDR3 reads CASSQDVVPPRTEAFF. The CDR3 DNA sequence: TGTGCCAGCAGCCAAGATGTAGTGCCACCGAGGACTGAAGCTTTCTTT.